The 29 T cell receptor beta chains below all came from one sample that was sequenced in a study of Ad26.COV2.S vaccination and SARS-CoV-2 variants. TCRdb keeps only in-frame clones here, not all; method: immunoSEQ multiplex PCR. Seen here are about 460,000 clones, roughly 87% observed once, and the top ten hold over 1.5%. Treatment given: 15 to 20 received Ad26.COV2.S at low or high dose, single or two shots; roughly five received placebo; per-sample allocation not given. Repertoires come from day 63 after the first vaccine or placebo injection. The specimen was peripheral blood, collected in a trial of Ad26.COV2.S vaccine versus placebo. All receptors derive from a person aged 18-65 years who received the Ad26.COV2.S COVID-19 vaccine or a placebo.

The chain is built from TRBV4-2 and TRBJ2-1; D gene uncertain. V lost 7 bases to trimming and J lost 5 bases, with 15 bases between them. The germline V gene encodes CDR1 LGHNA and CDR2 YNFKEQ. The length of the CDR3 is 14 residues. The CDR3 DNA sequence: TGTGCCAGCAAGCGACACGGACCAGACAATGAGCAGTTCTTC. Translating gives CASKRHGPDNEQFF.

The V call is TRBV10-3, the J call TRBJ2-7; D is perhaps TRBD1 or TRBD2 (5 bases each). This CDR3 spans 13 amino acids. In germline, CDR1 is ENHRY, CDR2 SYGVKD. With 6 bases removed from V and 2 bases from J, the gap between germline ends came to 11 bases. This CDR3 is CAISWDGTYEQYF. In DNA form, the CDR3 reads TGTGCCATCAGCTGGGACGGTACCTACGAGCAGTACTTC.

This chain connects TRBV4-2 to TRBJ1-3, with a possible D match to TRBD1 (6 bases). The germline CDR1 and CDR2 sequences are LGHNA and YNFKEQ. V gave up 1 base and J gave up 4 bases, with 14 bases separating them. CDR3 length: 16 residues. The CDR3 loop is CASSQGGTFSGNTIYF. CDR3 nucleotides: TGTGCCAGCAGCCAAGGAGGGACATTTAGCGGAAACACCATATATTTT.

The CDR3 sequence is CASSLALGYEQYF. The CDR3 DNA is TGTGCCAGCAGTTTGGCTTTGGGATACGAGCAGTACTTC. The V gene is TRBV28, the J gene TRBJ2-7, with no clear D. The CDR3 has 13 residues. V lost 3 bases, J lost 4 bases, and 10 bases lay in between. CDR1 MDHEN and CDR2 SYDVKM come from the germline V gene. The variable domain in full, completed from reference TRBV28 and TRBJ2-7, reads DVKVTQSSRYLVKRTGEKVFLECVQDMDHENMFWYRQDPGLGLRLIYFSYDVKMKEKGDIPEGYSVSREKKERFSLILESASTNQTSMYLCASSLALGYEQYFGPGTRLTVT.

The chain combines TRBV4-3 with TRBJ2-5; the match to TRBD1 covers 7 bases. J lost 4 bases, V lost 5 bases, and 10 bases had no gene match. The CDR3 is 15 amino acids. The germline gives CDR1 LGHNA, CDR2 YSLEER. Here the CDR3 DNA reads TGCGCCAGCAGCTATAACAACAGGGGTGGAGAGACCCAGTACTTC. Translation gives CASSYNNRGGETQYF.

The chain combines TRBV3-1 (or the pseudogene TRBV3-2) with TRBJ2-1, with D possibly TRBD2 on 5 matching bases. The ends were cut back, 1 base at V and 7 bases at J, with 8 bases in the middle. CDR3 length equals 13 residues. Germline CDR1 LGHDT, CDR2 YNNKEL (reference sequence). The CDR3 DNA follows: TGTGCCAGCAGCCAAGGGACTTTGAATGAGCAGTTCTTC. This encodes CASSQGTLNEQFF.

The genes are TRBV3-1 (or the pseudogene TRBV3-2) and TRBJ2-7; 10 bases are shared with TRBD1. The CDR3 is made up of 15 amino acids. Trimming at V came to 4 bases and at J to 0 bases, leaving 3 bases not matched to a gene. The V gene's germline CDR1 is LGHDT and CDR2 YNNKEL (reference sequence). The CDR3 region is CASSPRDRGSYEQYF. CDR3 nucleotide sequence: TGTGCCAGCAGCCCCCGGGACAGGGGCTCCTACGAGCAGTACTTC.

J is TRBJ2-2 and V is TRBV20-1; 10 nucleotides align to TRBD2. The CDR3 consists of 14 residues. V lost 3 bases to trimming and J lost 5 bases; unmatched junction nucleotides: 3. Germline lookup yields CDR1 DFQATT and CDR2 SNEGSKA (reference sequence). The DNA of the CDR3 is TGCAGTGCTAGTAAGCGGGAGGGGACCGGGGAGCTGTTTTTT. Protein product: CSASKREGTGELFF.

J is TRBJ2-1 and V is TRBV19; D possibly corresponds to TRBD2 (5 bases). V was trimmed by 1 base and J by 5 bases, leaving 12 bases between them. Germline V gene sequence: CDR1 LNHDA, CDR2 SQIVND (reference sequence). The CDR3 sequence is 15 residues long. In nucleotides, the CDR3 is TGTGCCAGTAGTATAGTAGGAGGCAGGAACAATGAGCAGTTCTTC. Its translation is CASSIVGGRNNEQFF.

The J gene is TRBJ1-1, the V gene TRBV27; 7 bases line up with TRBD1. The V segment lost 6 bases and the J segment 3 bases; nucleotides outside the gene matches: 1. CDR3 length: 12 residues. Germline CDR1 and CDR2: MNHEY and SMNVEV (reference sequence). CDR3 nucleotide sequence: TGTGCCAGCAGCGACAGGGACACTGAAGCTTTCTTT. It encodes CASSDRDTEAFF.

V is TRBV6-5 and J is TRBJ2-7; 9 bases align to TRBD1. Germline assignment: CDR1 MNHEY and CDR2 SVGAGI. V lost 6 bases and J lost 5; bases outside the gene matches: 5. The CDR3 extends over 13 amino acids. The CDR3 DNA reads as TGTGCCAGCAGGTACAGGGGGCTCGACGAGCAGTACTTC. Encoded protein: CASRYRGLDEQYF.

The chain carries TRBV29-1 and TRBJ2-7, with D perhaps matching TRBD2 (5 bases). The CDR3 spans 13 residues. Looked up from germline, CDR1 is SQVTM and CDR2 is ANQGSEA. Trimming left V 7 bases short and J 0 bases short, with 13 bases between. In nucleotides, the CDR3 is TGCAGCGCTAGGAGCGGTTCCTCCTACGAGCAGTACTTC. Translating it yields CSARSGSSYEQYF.

The chain combines TRBV11-2 with TRBJ1-2, with TRBD1 identical over 7 bases. This CDR3 is built from 15 residues. CDR1 and CDR2 from the germline V gene are SGHAT and FQNNGV. V shed 4 bases, J shed 3 bases, and the junction held 8 bases outside the gene matches. The CDR3 DNA sequence: TGTGCCAGCAGCTCCTTGACAGGGCTGGACTATGGCTACACCTTC. Translated, it gives CASSSLTGLDYGYTF.

The rearrangement links TRBV19 to TRBJ2-3; 11 bases map to TRBD2. This CDR3 spans 13 amino acids. Looked up from germline, CDR1 is LNHDA and CDR2 is SQIVND (reference sequence). The junction had 4 bases not matched to a gene; V was cut back by 6 bases and J by 8 bases. The chain's CDR3 is CASRLAGVSTQYF. In DNA, the CDR3 is TGTGCCAGTAGACTAGCGGGAGTAAGTACGCAGTATTTT.

V and J are TRBV7-8 and TRBJ1-6; 8 positions agree with TRBD1. Trimming at V came to 5 bases and at J to 4 bases, leaving 7 bases not matched to a gene. The CDR3 runs to 16 residues. CDR1 and CDR2 from the germline V gene are SGHVS and FQNEAQ. The CDR3 DNA is TGTGCCAGCAGCCCCGGGACAGGAGGATATAATTCACCCCTCCACTTT. It yields the protein CASSPGTGGYNSPLHF. Complete variable domain (other parts from reference TRBV7-8 and TRBJ1-6): GAGVSQSPRYKVAKRGQDVALRCDPISGHVSLFWYQQALGQGPEFLTYFQNEAQLDKSGLPSDRFFAERPEGSVSTLKIQRTQQEDSAVYLCASSPGTGGYNSPLHFGNGTRLTVT.

V and J are TRBV5-4 and TRBJ1-3; weak D call: TRBD1 (6 bases). V lost 4 bases, J lost 4 bases, and 27 bases lay in between. The CDR3 totals 19 residues. CDR1 is SGHNT and CDR2 is YYREEE in the germline V gene (reference sequence). The CDR3 is CASSLGRGGSISSGNTIYF. In DNA form, the CDR3 reads TGTGCCAGCAGCCTTGGACGGGGGGGCTCGATTTCGTCCGGAAACACCATATATTTT.

This clone was seen a few times. The sample has other DNA sequences that encode this CDR3 too. This chain links TRBV6-2 or TRBV6-3 with TRBJ1-1; D remains ambiguous. From germline, CDR1 is MNHEY and CDR2 SVGEGT. There are 14 residues in the CDR3. Trimming left V 0 bases short and J 4 bases short, with 9 bases between. This chain's CDR3 is CASSYSLRGTEAFF. In nucleotides, the CDR3 is TGTGCCAGCAGTTACTCCCTTAGAGGCACTGAAGCTTTCTTT.

This chain links TRBV13 with TRBJ2-5, with TRBD2 identical over 13 bases. With V trimmed by 0 bases and J by 5 bases, 12 bases remained unmatched. Per germline, CDR1 PRHDT and CDR2 FYEKMQ (reference sequence). The CDR3 spans 19 residues. CDR3 nucleotides: TGTGCCAGCAGCTTAGGAGGACTAGCGGGGGTTACCCCGGGTGAGACCCAGTACTTC. It translates to CASSLGGLAGVTPGETQYF.

The chain combines TRBV2 with TRBJ2-5, with 7 nucleotides matching TRBD1. The CDR3 contains 14 residues. The junction had 4 bases not matched to a gene; V was cut back by 5 bases and J by 1 base. CDR1 is SNHLY and CDR2 is FYNNEI in the germline V gene. The CDR3 reads CASSRGQLQETQYF. The CDR3, as DNA: TGTGCCAGCAGTAGGGGACAGCTCCAAGAGACCCAGTACTTC.

V and J are TRBV6-5 and TRBJ1-2; D gene unclear. The CDR3 has 13 residues. Trimming removed 0 bases from V and 8 bases from J, with 10 bases in between. The germline CDR1 and CDR2 sequences are MNHEY and SVGAGI. The CDR3 DNA is TGTGCCAGCAGTTACTCCCCCGTTGGAGGCTACACCTTC. Its protein is CASSYSPVGGYTF.

The rearrangement joins TRBV3-1 (or the pseudogene TRBV3-2) to TRBJ2-1; D is unclear. The germline V gene encodes CDR1 LGHDT and CDR2 YNNKEL (reference sequence). Trimming took off 0 bases at V and 0 bases at J, with 12 bases between the two ends. There are 17 residues in the CDR3. The CDR3 reads CASSQDLAASSYNEQFF. CDR3 bases: TGTGCCAGCAGCCAAGATTTGGCGGCGAGCTCCTACAATGAGCAGTTCTTC.

The chain links TRBV12-3 or TRBV12-4 to TRBJ2-3; D is uncertain. Trimming pared 7 bases from V and 2 bases from J, leaving 7 bases between. This CDR3 is built from 12 residues. Here the CDR3 reads CASTLNTDTQYF. The CDR3 DNA reads as TGTGCCAGCACCCTAAACACAGATACGCAGTATTTT.

The chain's CDR3 is CASSVLTTSGSINEQFF. The CDR3 DNA reads as TGCGCCAGCAGTGTCTTAACGACTAGCGGGAGCATAAATGAGCAGTTCTTC. The chain links TRBV10-1 to TRBJ2-1; 12 nucleotides match TRBD2. The junction had 11 bases not matched to a gene; V was cut back by 4 bases and J by 7 bases. From germline, CDR1 is WNHNN and CDR2 SYGVQD (reference sequence). The CDR3 spans 17 residues.

The gene calls are TRBV19 and TRBJ2-2; D not certain. This CDR3 region has 14 residues. CDR1 and CDR2 from the germline V gene are LNHDA and SQIVND (reference sequence). V gave up 10 bases and J gave up 4 bases, with 16 bases separating them. CDR3 nucleotides: TGTGCCACCAACCCCAGTCTAGGCACCGGGGAGCTGTTTTTT. Amino acids: CATNPSLGTGELFF.

This chain's CDR3 is CASSYRDETQYF. The CDR3 region has the DNA TGTGCCAGCAGCTACAGGGATGAGACCCAGTACTTC. The chain combines TRBV5-8 with TRBJ2-5; TRBD1 is a possible D gene (6 bases). Germline values: CDR1 SGHTS, CDR2 YDEGEE. The V and J ends lost 3 bases and 5 bases respectively, with 8 bases between them. The length of the CDR3 is 12 residues.

The chain recombines TRBV6-2 or TRBV6-3 with TRBJ2-3, with D unresolved. This CDR3 has 12 amino acids. V lost 6 bases and J lost 3, with 7 bases in between. Per the germline V gene, CDR1 is MNHEY and CDR2 is SVGEGT. The CDR3 loop reads CASSESTDTQYF. In DNA, the CDR3 is TGTGCCAGCAGCGAGTCGACAGATACGCAGTATTTT.

The V call is TRBV7-9, the J call TRBJ2-2; TRBD1 might be the D (6 bases). Per the germline V gene, CDR1 is SEHNR and CDR2 is FQNEAQ (reference sequence). The V end lost 5 bases, the J end lost 0 bases, and 13 bases lay between the germline ends. The CDR3 contains 16 residues. The CDR3 spells CASSRSAGANTGELFF. CDR3 in DNA: TGTGCCAGCAGCCGTAGCGCAGGGGCGAACACCGGGGAGCTGTTTTTT.

The rearrangement joins TRBV10-3 to TRBJ2-1, with D unresolved. The CDR3 is 12 amino acids. Looked up from germline, CDR1 is ENHRY and CDR2 is SYGVKD. The ends were cut back, 5 bases at V and 5 bases at J, with 7 bases in the middle. The CDR3: CAISYLNNEQFF. DNA of the CDR3: TGTGCCATCAGTTACCTAAACAATGAGCAGTTCTTC.

The chain is built from TRBV18 and TRBJ2-5; possible D gene TRBD1, 5 bases. Germline lookup yields CDR1 KGHSH and CDR2 LQKENI. The CDR3 is 15 amino acids. Trimming took off 5 bases at V and 1 base at J, with 14 bases between the two ends. The CDR3: CASSTRQSAQETQYF. CDR3 bases: TGTGCCAGCTCAACGCGACAGAGCGCCCAAGAGACCCAGTACTTC.